This entry describes one TCR beta chain. Extraction of RNA preceded its reverse transcription into cDNA, which served as the sequencing template. Produced via immunoSEQ multiplex PCR; TCRdb's table is partial and in-frame only. The table includes about 140,000 clones, 40% to 55% detected once. This record belongs to a study of CD8+ T cells in alopecia areata. The V segment lost 5 bases and the J segment 0 bases; nucleotides outside the gene matches: 7. CDR1 is MNHEY, CDR2 SMNVEV, per germline (reference sequence). The CDR3 sequence is 16 residues long. The rearrangement links TRBV27 to TRBJ1-3; 7 bases align to TRBD1. The sequencing here drew on CD4+ T cells sorted from blood, taken at week 0. This TCR derives from a human donor with alopecia areata. The CDR3 DNA is TGTGCCAGCAGTACGCGGACAGGCCTCTCTGGAAACACCATATATTTT. Protein sequence: CASSTRTGLSGNTIYF.